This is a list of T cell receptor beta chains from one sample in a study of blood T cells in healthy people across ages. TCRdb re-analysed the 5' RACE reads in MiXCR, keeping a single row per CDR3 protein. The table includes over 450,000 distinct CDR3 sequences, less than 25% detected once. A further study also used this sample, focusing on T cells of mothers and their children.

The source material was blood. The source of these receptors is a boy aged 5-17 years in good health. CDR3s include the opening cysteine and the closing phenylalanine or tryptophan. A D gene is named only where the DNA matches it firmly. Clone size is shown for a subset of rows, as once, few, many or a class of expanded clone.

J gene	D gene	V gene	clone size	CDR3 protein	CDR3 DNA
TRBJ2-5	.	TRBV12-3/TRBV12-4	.	CASSSWGWETQYF	TGTGCCAGCAGTTCTTGGGGGTGGGAGACCCAGTACTTC
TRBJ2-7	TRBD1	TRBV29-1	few	CSVTGGAIYEQYF	TGCAGTGTAACAGGGGGCGCGATCTACGAGCAGTACTTC
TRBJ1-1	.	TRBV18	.	CASSLADTLITEAFF	TGTGCCAGCTCACTGGCCGACACCCTGATTACTGAAGCTTTCTTT
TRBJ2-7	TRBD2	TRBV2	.	CASKEGLAGLSYEQYF	TGTGCCAGCAAGGAGGGACTAGCGGGGCTCTCCTACGAGCAGTACTTC
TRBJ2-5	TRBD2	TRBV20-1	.	CSARGGTSGGETQYF	TGCAGTGCTAGAGGGGGGACTAGCGGGGGAGAGACCCAGTACTTC
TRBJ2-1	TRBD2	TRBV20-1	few	CSASPAGVSYNEQFF	TGCAGTGCGAGCCCAGCGGGAGTGTCCTACAATGAGCAGTTCTTC
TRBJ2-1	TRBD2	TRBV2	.	CASSERLAGGGNEQFF	TGTGCCAGCAGTGAGAGACTAGCGGGGGGCGGCAATGAGCAGTTCTTC
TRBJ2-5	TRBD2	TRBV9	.	CASSSWGGSWEAQYF	TGTGCCAGCAGTTCTTGGGGGGGAAGTTGGGAGGCCCAGTACTTC
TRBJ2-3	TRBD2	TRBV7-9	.	CANGTSGLTDTQYF	TGTGCCAACGGGACTAGCGGCCTGACAGATACGCAGTATTTT
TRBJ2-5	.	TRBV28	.	CASSLGATGLETQYF	TGTGCCAGCAGTTTAGGGGCGACAGGTCTGGAGACCCAGTACTTC
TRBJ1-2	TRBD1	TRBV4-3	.	CASSRNRGWNYGYTF	TGCGCCAGCAGCCGGAACAGGGGGTGGAACTATGGCTACACCTTC
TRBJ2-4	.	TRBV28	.	CASSQRGTVAKNIQYF	TGTGCCAGCAGTCAACGGGGGACGGTAGCCAAAAACATTCAGTACTTC
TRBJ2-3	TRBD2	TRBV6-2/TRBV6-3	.	CASSYPTSGGAISSLAQYF	TGTGCCAGCAGTTACCCGACTAGCGGGGGGGCCATTTCTTCTTTAGCGCAGTATTTT
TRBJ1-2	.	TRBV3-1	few	CASSFNGGSGYTF	TGTGCCAGCAGCTTTAACGGGGGATCGGGCTACACCTTC
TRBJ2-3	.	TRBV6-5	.	CASRRTGSSTDTQYF	TGTGCCAGCAGGCGAACAGGGTCGAGCACAGATACGCAGTATTTT
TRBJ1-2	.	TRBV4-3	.	CASSHPHLPWRGINYGYTF	TGCGCCAGCAGCCACCCCCATCTCCCCTGGAGGGGGATTAACTATGGCTACACCTTC
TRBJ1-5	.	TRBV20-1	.	CSALDSLSPQHF	TGCAGTGCCCTGGACAGTCTTTCGCCCCAGCATTTT
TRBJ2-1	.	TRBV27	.	CASSLSSGDGPYNEQFF	TGTGCCAGCAGTTTATCGTCGGGGGACGGCCCCTACAATGAGCAGTTCTTC
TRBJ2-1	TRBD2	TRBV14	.	CASSPLAGNGFDEQFF	TGTGCCAGCAGCCCGCTAGCGGGAAACGGATTCGATGAGCAGTTCTTC
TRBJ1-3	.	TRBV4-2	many	CASSQGGTGSNTIYF	TGTGCCAGCAGCCAAGGTGGAACAGGTAGCAACACCATATATTTT
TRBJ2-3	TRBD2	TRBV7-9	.	CASSMGLAGAGTDTQYF	TGTGCCAGCAGCATGGGACTAGCGGGCGCTGGCACAGATACGCAGTATTTT
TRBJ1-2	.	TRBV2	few	CASSVNYGYTF	TGTGCCAGCAGTGTAAACTATGGCTACACCTTC
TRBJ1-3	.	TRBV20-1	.	CSAKTSLGNTIYF	TGCAGTGCTAAGACCTCATTGGGAAACACCATATATTTT
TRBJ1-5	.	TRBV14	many	CASSHNRVSNQPQHF	TGTGCCAGCAGCCACAACAGGGTCAGCAATCAGCCCCAGCATTTT
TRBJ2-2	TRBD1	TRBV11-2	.	CASSIDRGMDTGELFF	TGTGCCAGCAGCATCGACAGGGGAATGGACACCGGGGAGCTGTTTTTT
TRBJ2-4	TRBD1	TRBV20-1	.	CSAAHLRGLAKNIQYF	TGCAGTGCTGCCCATCTCAGGGGGCTCGCCAAAAACATTCAGTACTTC
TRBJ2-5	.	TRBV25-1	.	CVSSEYGARGTQETQYF	TGTGTCAGCAGTGAATATGGCGCGAGGGGTACCCAAGAGACCCAGTACTTC
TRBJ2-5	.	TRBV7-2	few	CASSVSGTGLKTQYF	TGTGCCAGCAGCGTGTCCGGGACTGGTCTTAAGACCCAGTACTTC
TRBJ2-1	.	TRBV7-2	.	CASTQLSGNEQFF	TGTGCCAGCACCCAACTGAGCGGCAATGAGCAGTTCTTC
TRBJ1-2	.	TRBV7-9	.	CASSLTPYGYTF	TGTGCCAGCAGCTTAACCCCTTATGGCTACACCTTC
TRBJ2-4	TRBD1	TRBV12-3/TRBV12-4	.	CASSYLTGENIQYF	TGTGCCAGCAGTTACTTGACAGGGGAAAACATTCAGTACTTC
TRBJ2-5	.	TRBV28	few	CASSYRLGETQYF	TGTGCCAGCAGTTATCGACTAGGGGAGACCCAGTACTTC
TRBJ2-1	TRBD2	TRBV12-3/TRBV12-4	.	CASTLGLAGSYNEQFF	TGTGCCAGTACACTAGGACTAGCGGGGTCCTACAATGAGCAGTTCTTC
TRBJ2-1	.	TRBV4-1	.	CASSQEPGPGPLREQFF	TGCGCCAGCAGCCAAGAACCGGGCCCAGGGCCCCTACGGGAGCAGTTCTTC
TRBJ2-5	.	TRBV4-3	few	CASSQGPVETQYF	TGCGCCAGCAGCCAAGGGCCCGTAGAGACCCAGTACTTC
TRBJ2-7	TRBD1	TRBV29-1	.	CSVRGQGVEQYF	TGCAGCGTTCGGGGACAGGGAGTCGAGCAGTACTTC
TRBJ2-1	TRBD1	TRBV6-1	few	CASRLTGLEQFF	TGTGCCAGCAGACTGACAGGGCTCGAGCAGTTCTTC
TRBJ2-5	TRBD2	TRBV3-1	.	CASSQNPAIALAGGPTYERYF	TGTGCCAGCAGCCAAAACCCCGCAATAGCCCTAGCGGGAGGGCCGACTTACGAGCGGTACTTC
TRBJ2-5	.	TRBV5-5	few	CASSLESGGTETQYF	TGTGCCAGCAGCCTCGAGAGTGGGGGAACAGAGACCCAGTACTTC
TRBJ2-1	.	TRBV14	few	CASSQDLSAYYNEQFF	TGTGCCAGCAGCCAAGATCTCTCGGCCTATTACAATGAGCAGTTCTTC
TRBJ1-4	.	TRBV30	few	CAWRGAGAHEKLFF	TGTGCCTGGAGGGGCGCAGGGGCGCATGAAAAACTGTTTTTT
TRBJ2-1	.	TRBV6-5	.	CVSSRSYNEQFF	TGTGTCAGCAGTAGGTCATACAATGAGCAGTTCTTC
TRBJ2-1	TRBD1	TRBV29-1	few	CSGRDRGANEQFF	TGCAGCGGGAGGGACAGGGGGGCTAATGAGCAGTTCTTC
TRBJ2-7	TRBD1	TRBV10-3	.	CATSEFTGEYEQYF	TGTGCCACCAGTGAGTTCACAGGGGAGTACGAGCAGTACTTC
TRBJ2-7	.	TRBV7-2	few	CASSLGAAIEYEQYF	TGTGCCAGCAGCTTAGGAGCGGCCATAGAATACGAGCAGTACTTC
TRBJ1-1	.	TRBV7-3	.	CASSLRPTRLEPEHTEAFF	TGTGCCAGCAGCTTAAGGCCCACCAGGTTAGAACCTGAACACACTGAAGCTTTCTTT
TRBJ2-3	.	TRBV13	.	CASSSRGGPDTQYF	TGTGCCAGCAGCTCTAGGGGGGGGCCGGATACGCAGTATTTT
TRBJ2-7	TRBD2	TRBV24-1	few	CATSDLSGRPSYEQYF	TGTGCCACCAGTGATTTGAGCGGGAGGCCCTCCTACGAGCAGTACTTC
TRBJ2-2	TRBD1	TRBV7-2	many	CASSWQGADGELFF	TGTGCCAGCAGCTGGCAGGGGGCGGACGGGGAGCTGTTTTTT
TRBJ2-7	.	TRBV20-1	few	CSAVDGGEQYF	TGCAGTGCTGTCGACGGAGGAGAGCAGTACTTC
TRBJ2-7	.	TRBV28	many	CASSLYSGETYEQYF	TGTGCCAGCAGTTTATATTCGGGAGAGACCTACGAGCAGTACTTC
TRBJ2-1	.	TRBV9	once	CASSVGLSGDSEQFF	TGTGCCAGCAGCGTAGGGCTTAGCGGGGACAGTGAGCAGTTCTTC
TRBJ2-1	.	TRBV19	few	CASSLGLTNEQFF	TGTGCCAGTAGTTTGGGCCTTACTAATGAGCAGTTCTTC
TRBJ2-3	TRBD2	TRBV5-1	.	CASSPVTSGADTQYF	TGCGCCAGCAGCCCAGTGACTAGCGGCGCAGATACGCAGTATTTT